Detailed here is one T cell receptor beta chain. Other DNA sequences in the sample encode the same CDR3. After removal of 0 bases from V and 4 bases from J, the junction contained 4 bases not matched to a gene. There are 14 residues in the CDR3. Germline assignment: CDR1 SGDLS and CDR2 YYNGEE. The data originate from a study of blood T cell repertoires in COVID-19. Sequenced by immunoSEQ multiplex PCR; TCRdb stores in-frame clones only, minus some. The repertoire holds over 200,000 clones, with roughly 80% as singletons. The sequenced sample was peripheral blood. The chain links TRBV9 to TRBJ2-7; the match to TRBD2 covers 7 bases. This TCR was sampled from a human donor in a cohort sampled during active COVID-19. The CDR3 is CASSVAGGGYEQYF. In DNA, the CDR3 is TGTGCCAGCAGCGTAGCGGGAGGCGGTTACGAGCAGTACTTC.